What follows describes a single TCR beta chain. Its antigen remains unidentified. Looked up from germline, CDR1 is MNHEY and CDR2 is SMNVEV (reference sequence). CDR3 size: 14 residues. V lost 5 bases to trimming and J lost 1 base, with 12 bases between them. This sample stems from a study of a mutant IDH1 vaccine in newly diagnosed glioma. Background on the study: The vaccination schedule gave patients eight doses in weeks 1, 3, 5, 7, 11, 15, 19 and 23. Standard pretreatment was either radiotherapy, temozolomide, or, for most, radiochemotherapy with temozolomide.

Using immunoSEQ multiplex PCR, the repertoire was profiled, and TCRdb retains in-frame clones only, with some absent. The sample shows tens of thousands of clones, about 75% of them seen only once. Time point indicated: week 23, last vaccination. A single vaccine dose contained 300 ug of mutant IDH1 20-mer peptide, and topical imiquimod was used with it. The sequences come from PBMCs, collected from a glioma patient whose treatment included an IDH1 peptide vaccine. The V and J genes are TRBV27 and TRBJ2-7; D remains unclear. This clonotype was obtained from a middle-aged man with glioma. In nucleotides, the CDR3 is TGTGCCAGCAGTCCCGGACGCGCTTCCTACGAGCAGTACTTC. Translation gives CASSPGRASYEQYF.